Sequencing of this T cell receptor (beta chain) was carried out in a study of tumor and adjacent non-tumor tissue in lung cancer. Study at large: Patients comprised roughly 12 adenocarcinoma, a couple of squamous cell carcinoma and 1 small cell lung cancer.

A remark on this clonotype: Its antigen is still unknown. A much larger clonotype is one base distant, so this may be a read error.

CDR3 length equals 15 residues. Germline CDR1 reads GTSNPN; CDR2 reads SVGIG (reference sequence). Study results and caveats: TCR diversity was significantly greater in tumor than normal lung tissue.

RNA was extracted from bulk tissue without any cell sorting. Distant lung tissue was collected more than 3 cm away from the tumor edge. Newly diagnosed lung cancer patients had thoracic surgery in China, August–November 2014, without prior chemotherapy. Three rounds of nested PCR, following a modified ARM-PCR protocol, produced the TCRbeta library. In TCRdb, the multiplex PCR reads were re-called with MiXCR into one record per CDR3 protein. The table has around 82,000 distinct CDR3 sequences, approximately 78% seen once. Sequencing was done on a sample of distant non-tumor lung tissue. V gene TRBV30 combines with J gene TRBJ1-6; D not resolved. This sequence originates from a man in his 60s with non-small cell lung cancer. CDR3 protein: CALSVYGKDNSPLHF. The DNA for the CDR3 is TGTGCCTTGAGTGTATACGGAAAGGATAATTCACCCCTCCACTTT.